This T cell receptor (beta chain) was obtained from a study of spatial heterogeneity in lung cancer. Notes on the study in general: It was found that expanded intratumoral alpha and beta TCR counts tracked tumor mutation counts.

The CDR3 is made up of 13 amino acids. Germline V gene lookup returns CDR1 ENHRY and CDR2 SYGVKD. V lost 7 bases to trimming and J lost 1 base, with 10 bases between them. Sample share makes this clonotype medium-sized. Its specificity is not known. TCRdb fed the 5' RACE reads into MiXCR, producing one record per CDR3 protein. The table includes about 15,000 distinct CDR3 sequences, around 6.6% detected once. As to time point: sample taken at primary tumor resection. Samples were donated by 72 untreated early-stage non-small cell lung cancer patients. The J gene is TRBJ1-1, the V gene TRBV10-3; D unclear. The input for sequencing was lung tumor tissue, taken at surgery. The TCR was taken from a male donor with early-stage non-small cell lung cancer. CDR3 residues: CAIKDTWNTEAFF. The CDR3 nucleotides read TGTGCCATCAAAGACACTTGGAACACTGAAGCTTTCTTT.